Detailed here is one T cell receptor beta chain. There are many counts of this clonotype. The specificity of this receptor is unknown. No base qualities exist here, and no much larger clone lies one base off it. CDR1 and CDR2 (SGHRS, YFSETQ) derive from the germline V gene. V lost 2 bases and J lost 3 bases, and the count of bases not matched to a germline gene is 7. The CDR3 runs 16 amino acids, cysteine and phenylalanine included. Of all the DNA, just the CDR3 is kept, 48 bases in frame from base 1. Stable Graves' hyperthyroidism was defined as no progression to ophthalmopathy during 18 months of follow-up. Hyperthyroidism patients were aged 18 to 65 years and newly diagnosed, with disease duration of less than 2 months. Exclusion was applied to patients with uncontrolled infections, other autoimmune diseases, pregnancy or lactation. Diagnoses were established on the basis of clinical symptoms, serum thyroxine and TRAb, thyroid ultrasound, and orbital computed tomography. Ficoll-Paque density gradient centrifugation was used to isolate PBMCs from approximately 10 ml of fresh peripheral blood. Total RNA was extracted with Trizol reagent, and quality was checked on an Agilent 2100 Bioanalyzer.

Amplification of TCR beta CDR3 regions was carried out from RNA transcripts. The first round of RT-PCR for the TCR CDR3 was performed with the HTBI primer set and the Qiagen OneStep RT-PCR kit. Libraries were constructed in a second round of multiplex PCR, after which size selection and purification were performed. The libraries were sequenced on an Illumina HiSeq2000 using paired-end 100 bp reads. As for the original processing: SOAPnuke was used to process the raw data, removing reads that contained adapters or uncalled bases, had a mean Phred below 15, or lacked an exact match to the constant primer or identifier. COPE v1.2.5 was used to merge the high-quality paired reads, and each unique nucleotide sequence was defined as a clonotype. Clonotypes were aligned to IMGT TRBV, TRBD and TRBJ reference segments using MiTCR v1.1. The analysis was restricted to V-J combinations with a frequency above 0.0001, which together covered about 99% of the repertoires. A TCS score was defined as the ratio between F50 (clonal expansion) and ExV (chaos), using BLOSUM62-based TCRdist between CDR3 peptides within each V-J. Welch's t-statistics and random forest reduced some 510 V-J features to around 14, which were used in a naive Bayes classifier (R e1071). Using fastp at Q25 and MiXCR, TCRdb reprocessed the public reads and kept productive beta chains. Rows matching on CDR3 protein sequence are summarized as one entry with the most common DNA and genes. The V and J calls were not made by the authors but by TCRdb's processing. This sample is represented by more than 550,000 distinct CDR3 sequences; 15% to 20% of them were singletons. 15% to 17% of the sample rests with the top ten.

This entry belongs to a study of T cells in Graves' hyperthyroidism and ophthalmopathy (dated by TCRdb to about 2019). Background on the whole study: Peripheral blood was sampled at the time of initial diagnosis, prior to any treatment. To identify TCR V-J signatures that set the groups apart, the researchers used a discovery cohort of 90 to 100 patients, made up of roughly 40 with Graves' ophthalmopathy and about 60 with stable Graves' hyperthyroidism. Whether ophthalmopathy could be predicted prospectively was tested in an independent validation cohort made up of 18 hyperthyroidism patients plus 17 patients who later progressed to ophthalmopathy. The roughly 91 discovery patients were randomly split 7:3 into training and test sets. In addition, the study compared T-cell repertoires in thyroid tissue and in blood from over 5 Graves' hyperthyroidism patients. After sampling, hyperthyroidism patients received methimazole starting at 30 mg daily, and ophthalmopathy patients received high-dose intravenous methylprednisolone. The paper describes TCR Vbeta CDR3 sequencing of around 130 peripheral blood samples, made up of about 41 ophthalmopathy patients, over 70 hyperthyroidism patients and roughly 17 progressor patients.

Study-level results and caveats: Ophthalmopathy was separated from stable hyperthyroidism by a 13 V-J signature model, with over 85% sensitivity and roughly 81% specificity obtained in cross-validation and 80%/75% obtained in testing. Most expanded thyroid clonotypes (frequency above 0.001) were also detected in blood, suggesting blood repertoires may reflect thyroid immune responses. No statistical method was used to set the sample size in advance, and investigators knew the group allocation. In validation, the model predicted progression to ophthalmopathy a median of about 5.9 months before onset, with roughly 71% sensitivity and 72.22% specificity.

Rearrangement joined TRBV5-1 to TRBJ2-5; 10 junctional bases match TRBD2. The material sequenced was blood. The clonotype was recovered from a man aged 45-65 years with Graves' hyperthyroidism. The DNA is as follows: TGCGCCAGCAGCTTTCCCTCTAGCGGGAGCGAAGAGACCCAGTACTTC. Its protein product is CASSFPSSGSEETQYF. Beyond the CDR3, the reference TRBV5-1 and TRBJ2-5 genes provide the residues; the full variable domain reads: KAGVTQTPRYLIKTRGQQVTLSCSPISGHRSVSWYQQTPGQGLQFLFEYFSETQRNKGNFPGRFSGRQFSNSRSEMNVSTLELGDSALYLCASSFPSSGSEETQYFGPGTRLLVL.